The rows below give T cell receptor beta chains drawn from one sample of a study of T-cell reconstitution after alpha-beta-depleted transplantation in children. TCRdb reprocessed the PCR reads with MiXCR, giving one entry per CDR3 protein. Counted here are some 490,000 distinct CDR3 sequences, 12% occurring once; the ten biggest clones make up around 6%. The sequencing used PBMCs from the stem cell graft donor, collected from the stem cell graft. The receptor source for this set is a human donor who donated a stem cell graft to a child with combined immunodeficiency. Both conserved end residues are part of each CDR3. Fields, in order: clone size, D gene, J gene, CDR3 length, V gene, CDR3 protein, CDR3 DNA. The D gene is left open where the match is weak. Some rows have no size entry. The others give once, few or many, or a class for an expanded clone.

NA,NA,TRBJ1-2,14,TRBV6-5,CASSTTRQDYGYTF,TGTGCCAGCAGTACCACCCGACAGGACTATGGCTACACCTTC
NA,TRBD2,TRBJ2-1,20,TRBV24-1,CATSDLAGTSGREKRNEQFF,TGTGCCACCAGTGACTTAGCCGGGACTAGCGGGAGGGAGAAGAGGAATGAGCAGTTCTTC
NA,NA,TRBJ2-1,11,TRBV2,CASRRDNEQFF,TGTGCCAGCAGACGGGACAATGAGCAGTTCTTC
few,TRBD2,TRBJ2-3,17,TRBV6-5,CASRSHLAGGGTDTQYF,TGTGCCAGCAGAAGCCACTTAGCGGGAGGGGGCACAGATACGCAGTATTTT
many,NA,TRBJ2-5,13,TRBV27,CASSGWTEETQYF,TGTGCCAGCAGTGGCTGGACAGAAGAGACCCAGTACTTC
NA,NA,TRBJ2-5,12,TRBV15,CATSRAAETQYF,TGTGCCACCAGCAGAGCTGCCGAGACCCAGTACTTC
many,NA,TRBJ1-1,14,TRBV29-1,CSVRTIFGNTEAFF,TGCAGCGTCCGGACCATCTTCGGAAACACTGAAGCTTTCTTT
few,NA,TRBJ2-3,14,TRBV7-2,CASSPGTSYDTQYF,TGTGCCAGCAGTCCCGGGACCTCTTACGATACGCAGTATTTT
many,NA,TRBJ2-1,12,TRBV5-6,CASSRLVDEQFF,TGTGCCAGCAGCCGACTAGTTGATGAGCAGTTCTTC
many,NA,TRBJ2-5,12,TRBV12-3/TRBV12-4,CASSSVLETQYF,TGTGCCAGCAGTTCGGTCCTAGAGACCCAGTACTTC
NA,NA,TRBJ1-1,14,TRBV5-8,CASNSREMNTEAFF,TGTGCCAGCAACTCGCGGGAAATGAACACTGAAGCTTTCTTT
many,NA,TRBJ2-1,14,TRBV7-2,CASSTDILNNEQFF,TGTGCCAGCTCGACGGACATTCTGAACAATGAGCAGTTCTTC
NA,TRBD1,TRBJ2-7,15,TRBV5-6,CASSFYGTGVYEQYF,TGTGCCAGCAGCTTCTACGGGACAGGGGTTTACGAGCAGTACTTC
few,NA,TRBJ1-4,12,TRBV7-9,CASSFWGEKLFF,TGTGCCAGCAGCTTTTGGGGTGAAAAACTGTTTTTT
few,TRBD2,TRBJ2-2,18,TRBV7-3,CASSLKGLAGPRGGELFF,TGTGCCAGCAGCCTTAAGGGGCTAGCGGGACCCCGGGGCGGGGAGCTGTTTTTT
NA,NA,TRBJ2-7,14,TRBV4-2,CASSQVGRPYEQYF,TGTGCCAGCAGCCAAGTGGGCAGGCCGTACGAGCAGTACTTC
NA,NA,TRBJ2-2,15,TRBV4-2,CASSQLDGPVRELFF,TGTGCCAGCAGCCAACTGGACGGGCCGGTGAGGGAGCTGTTTTTT
many,NA,TRBJ1-5,15,TRBV12-3/TRBV12-4,CASSLGDYSNQPQHF,TGTGCCAGCAGTTTAGGCGACTATAGCAATCAGCCCCAGCATTTT
few,TRBD1,TRBJ2-7,15,TRBV7-2,CASSLVADRGYEQYF,TGTGCCAGCAGCTTAGTAGCGGACAGGGGCTACGAGCAGTACTTC
many,NA,TRBJ1-4,14,TRBV27,CASSFGLGNEKLFF,TGTGCCAGCAGTTTCGGGCTCGGTAATGAAAAACTGTTTTTT
NA,NA,TRBJ1-2,14,TRBV7-2,CASSLWDRLYGYTF,TGTGCCAGCAGCTTATGGGATCGCCTCTATGGCTACACCTTC
few,TRBD2,TRBJ2-7,13,TRBV11-3,CASSLLAGYEQYF,TGTGCCAGCAGCTTACTAGCGGGCTACGAGCAGTACTTC
NA,NA,TRBJ2-3,14,TRBV12-3/TRBV12-4,CASTQGGSGDTQYF,TGTGCCAGCACGCAGGGGGGGAGCGGAGATACGCAGTATTTT
NA,TRBD2,TRBJ2-3,16,TRBV20-1,CSASDRDYREQDTQYF,TGCAGTGCTAGCGATCGGGACTACCGGGAGCAAGATACGCAGTATTTT
few,TRBD1,TRBJ1-1,16,TRBV5-1,CASSRAGGTSSTEAFF,TGCGCCAGCAGCCGCGCAGGGGGCACTAGTAGCACTGAAGCTTTCTTT
many,TRBD1,TRBJ2-2,14,TRBV2,CASQNRGYTGELFF,TGTGCCAGCCAAAACAGGGGGTACACCGGGGAGCTGTTTTTT
many,NA,TRBJ2-7,16,TRBV21-1,CASSNAKGGKYYEQYF,TGTGCCAGCAGCAACGCCAAGGGGGGAAAATACTACGAGCAGTACTTC
NA,NA,TRBJ2-6,13,TRBV20-1,CSARDPGANVLTF,TGCAGTGCTAGAGACCCTGGGGCCAACGTCCTGACTTTC
NA,TRBD1,TRBJ2-5,15,TRBV12-3/TRBV12-4,CASSPGQGTQETQYF,TGTGCCAGCAGCCCGGGACAGGGGACGCAAGAGACCCAGTACTTC
NA,NA,TRBJ2-1,15,TRBV3-1,CASTLGVSSYNEQFF,TGTGCCAGCACCCTTGGCGTATCCTCCTACAATGAGCAGTTCTTC
few,NA,TRBJ2-1,13,TRBV11-2,CASSSLMSNEQFF,TGTGCCAGCAGTTCCCTAATGTCGAATGAGCAGTTCTTC
many,NA,TRBJ1-1,13,TRBV12-3/TRBV12-4,CASSPPGLAEAFF,TGTGCCAGCAGCCCCCCCGGGTTAGCTGAAGCTTTCTTT
many,NA,TRBJ2-7,13,TRBV12-3/TRBV12-4,CASSETRGREQYF,TGTGCCAGCAGTGAAACCAGGGGTCGGGAGCAGTACTTC